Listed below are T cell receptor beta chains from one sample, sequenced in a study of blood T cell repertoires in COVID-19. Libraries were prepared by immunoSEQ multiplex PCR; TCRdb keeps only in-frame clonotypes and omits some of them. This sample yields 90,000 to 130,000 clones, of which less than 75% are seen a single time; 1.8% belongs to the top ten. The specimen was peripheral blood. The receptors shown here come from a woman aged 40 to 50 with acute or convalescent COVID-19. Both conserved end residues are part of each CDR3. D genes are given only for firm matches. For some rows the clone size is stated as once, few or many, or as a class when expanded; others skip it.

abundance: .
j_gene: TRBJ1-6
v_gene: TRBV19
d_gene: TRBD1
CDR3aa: CASSETGVASYNSPLHF
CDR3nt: TGTGCCAGTAGCGAGACAGGGGTCGCTTCCTATAATTCACCCCTCCACTTT

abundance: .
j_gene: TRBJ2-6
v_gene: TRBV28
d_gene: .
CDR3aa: CASSWRASGANVLTF
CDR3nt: TGTGCCAGCAGTTGGAGGGCCTCTGGGGCCAACGTCCTGACTTTC

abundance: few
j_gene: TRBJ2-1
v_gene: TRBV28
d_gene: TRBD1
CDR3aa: CASSLQGANEQFF
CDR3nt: TGTGCCAGCAGCCTACAGGGGGCCAATGAGCAGTTCTTC

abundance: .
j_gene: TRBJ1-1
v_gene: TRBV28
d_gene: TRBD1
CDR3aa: CASSLGQGYTEAFF
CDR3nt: TGTGCCAGCAGTTTGGGACAGGGATACACTGAAGCTTTCTTT

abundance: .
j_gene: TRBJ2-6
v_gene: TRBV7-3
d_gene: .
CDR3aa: CASSPNPTDFISSGANVLTF
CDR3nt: TGTGCCAGCAGCCCTAACCCGACAGATTTCATTAGCTCTGGGGCCAACGTCCTGACTTTC

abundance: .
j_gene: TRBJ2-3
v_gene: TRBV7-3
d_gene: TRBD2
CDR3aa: CASSLGLAGGRSDTQYF
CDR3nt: TGTGCCAGCAGCCTTGGACTAGCGGGGGGCCGGTCTGATACGCAGTATTTT

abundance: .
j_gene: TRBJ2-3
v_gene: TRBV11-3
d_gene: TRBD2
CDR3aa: CASSPGLAGTSTDTQYF
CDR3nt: TGTGCCAGCAGCCCCGGACTAGCGGGGACTAGCACAGATACGCAGTATTTT

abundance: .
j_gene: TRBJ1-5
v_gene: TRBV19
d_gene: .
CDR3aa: CASSSTRADYSNQPQHF
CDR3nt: TGTGCCAGTAGCTCTACCCGGGCAGACTATAGCAATCAGCCCCAGCATTTT

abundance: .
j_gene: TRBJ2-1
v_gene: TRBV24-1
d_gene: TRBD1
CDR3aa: CATSGTGTGVNEQFF
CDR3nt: TGTGCCACCAGTGGCACCGGGACAGGGGTTAATGAGCAGTTCTTC

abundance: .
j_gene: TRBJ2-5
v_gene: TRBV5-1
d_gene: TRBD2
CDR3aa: CASSFGLAGERGTQYF
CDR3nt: TGCGCCAGCAGCTTCGGACTAGCGGGGGAAAGAGGGACCCAGTACTTC

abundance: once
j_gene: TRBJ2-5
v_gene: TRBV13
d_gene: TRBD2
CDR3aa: CASSRTSGGTETQYF
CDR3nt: TGTGCCAGCAGTAGGACTAGCGGGGGGACGGAGACCCAGTACTTC

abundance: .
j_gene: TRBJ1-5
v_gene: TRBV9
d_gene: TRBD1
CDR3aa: CASSVVQGQYQPQHF
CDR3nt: TGTGCCAGCAGCGTAGTACAGGGGCAATATCAGCCCCAGCATTTT

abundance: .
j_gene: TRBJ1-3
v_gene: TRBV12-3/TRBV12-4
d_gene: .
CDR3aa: CATQGLGNTIYF
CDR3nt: TGTGCCACTCAGGGCTTAGGAAACACCATATATTTT

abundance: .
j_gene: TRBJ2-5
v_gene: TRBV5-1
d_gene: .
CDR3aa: CASSYASGTKETQYF
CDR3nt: TGCGCCAGCAGCTACGCATCCGGGACAAAAGAGACCCAGTACTTC

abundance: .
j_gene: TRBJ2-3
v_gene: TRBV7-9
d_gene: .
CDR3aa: CASTQRIAADTQYF
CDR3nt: TGTGCCAGCACCCAGAGGATAGCGGCAGATACGCAGTATTTT

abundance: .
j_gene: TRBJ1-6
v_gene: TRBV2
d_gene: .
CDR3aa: CASCVDTGDLNSPLHF
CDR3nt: TGTGCCAGCTGCGTTGATACAGGAGATTTAAATTCACCCCTCCACTTT

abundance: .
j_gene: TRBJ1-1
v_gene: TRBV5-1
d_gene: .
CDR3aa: CASSLVGGLSNTEAFF
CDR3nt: TGCGCCAGCAGCTTGGTGGGGGGTTTAAGTAACACTGAAGCTTTCTTT